This T cell receptor beta chain was recorded in a study of preoperative IRX-2 immunotherapy in early breast cancer. Treatment specified: preoperative locoregional IRX-2 cytokine immunotherapy. Patients received preoperative, locoregional IRX-2 cytokine immunotherapy in a phase Ib study. Repertoires were generated with immunoSEQ multiplex PCR, while TCRdb's copy carries only in-frame clones and drops some. In the table there are about 98,000 clones, 70% to 90% of which are singletons. This receptor was identified in a human donor with breast cancer. The sequencing here drew on tumor tissue, taken after IRX-2 immunotherapy.

CDR3 DNA sequence: TGTGCCAGCAGTCTCACAGGGGGTGATGGCTACACCTTC. Amino acid sequence: CASSLTGGDGYTF. V and J are TRBV6-8 and TRBJ1-2; 8 bases are shared with TRBD1. V shed 5 bases and J 6 bases; nucleotides not matched to a gene: 5. The CDR3 has 13 residues. Germline lookup yields CDR1 MNHGY and CDR2 SAAAGT.